The sequence of this T cell receptor (beta chain) was determined in a study of T-cell reconstitution after alpha-beta-depleted transplantation in children. Findings and limits, study-wide: One year after transplant, T-cell counts and diversity came mostly from newly produced T cells. From surviving recipient T cells and thymic progenitors came the high day-60 TCRbeta diversity observed in some patients. Several hundred rapidly expanded clones from non-depleted graft cells reportedly supplied alpha-beta T cells about two months post-transplant.

In this sample, this clonotype turned up many times. Its cognate antigen is unknown. TCRbeta library preparation incorporated unique molecular identifiers. TCRdb analysed the PCR reads with MiXCR anew, one entry per CDR3 protein. The table has 200,000 to 250,000 distinct CDR3 sequences, roughly 10% seen once. Germline assignment: CDR1 SGHRS and CDR2 YFSETQ. The CDR3 consists of 14 residues. V lost 0 bases to trimming and J lost 8 bases, with 11 bases between them. The source is a child less than two years old with acute myeloid leukemia, due to receive a stem cell transplant. V and J are TRBV5-1 and TRBJ2-2; no firm D call. The sample here was PBMCs, taken before TCRalphabeta/CD19-depleted stem cell transplant. The CDR3 nucleotides are TGCGCCAGCAGCTTGGATGGGTCGTGGGGGGAGCTGTTTTTT. Amino acid sequence: CASSLDGSWGELFF.